The 10 T cell receptor beta chains below were found in one sample sequenced in a study of blood T cell repertoires in COVID-19. Data came from immunoSEQ multiplex PCR; TCRdb stores just in-frame clones and leaves some out. The data show more than 100,000 clones, about 92% seen once. Material for sequencing was peripheral blood. The receptors originated from a woman older than 75 in a cohort sampled during active COVID-19.

The chain links TRBV18 to TRBJ2-5; tentatively, D is TRBD1 (7 bases). The CDR3 consists of 14 residues. The V end lost 4 bases, the J end lost 5 bases, and 14 bases lay between the germline ends. CDR1 KGHSH and CDR2 LQKENI come from the germline V gene. The CDR3 protein is CASSRGGGQETQYF. CDR3 nucleotides: TGTGCCAGCTCACGCGGAGGGGGCCAGGAGACCCAGTACTTC.

This clone was picked up one time. V is TRBV5-1 and J is TRBJ2-6; no clear D gene. Per the germline V gene, CDR1 is SGHRS and CDR2 is YFSETQ. This CDR3 spans 13 amino acids. V shed 0 bases and J shed 13 bases, with 11 bases lying between them. The CDR3: CASSLVAERVLTF. CDR3 DNA sequence: TGCGCCAGCAGCTTGGTGGCAGAGAGGGTCCTGACTTTC.

V usage is TRBV3-1 (or the pseudogene TRBV3-2) and J usage is TRBJ2-1, with TRBD1 identical over 9 bases. The CDR3 spans 15 residues. Trimming cost V 0 bases and J 4 bases; bases outside gene matches: 1. Germline CDR1 and CDR2: LGHDT and YNNKEL (reference sequence). The CDR3 DNA follows: TGTGCCAGCAGCCAAGACGGGACAGGGTACAATGAGCAGTTCTTC. This gives the protein CASSQDGTGYNEQFF.

The chain combines TRBV6-5 with TRBJ2-7, with D hard to call. CDR3 size: 14 residues. The germline V gene has CDR1 MNHEY and CDR2 SVGAGI. V lost 3 bases, J lost 0 bases, and 9 bases lay in between. The CDR3 DNA is TGTGCCAGCAGTTATCAGGCAGCCTCCTACGAGCAGTACTTC. Translation gives CASSYQAASYEQYF.

This clone was seen a handful of times. The chain joins TRBV3-1 (or the pseudogene TRBV3-2) to TRBJ2-7, with D possibly matching TRBD1 (5 bases). V lost 1 base and J 5 bases, leaving 12 bases between the germline ends. CDR1 is LGHDT, CDR2 YNNKEL, per germline (reference sequence). This CDR3 has 14 residues. CDR3 sequence (DNA): TGTGCCAGCAGCCAAGTCGCTAGGGGCGACGAGCAGTACTTC. Residues: CASSQVARGDEQYF.

The chain has TRBV2 and TRBJ1-2; D unclear. Between the trimmed V and J ends, which lost 3 bases and 4 bases, there was a span of 6 bases. Germline V gives CDR1 SNHLY, CDR2 FYNNEI. The CDR3 covers 12 residues. Here the CDR3 DNA reads TGTGCCAGCAGTGAGGAGCTCTATGGCTACACCTTC. Amino acids: CASSEELYGYTF.

The rearrangement joins TRBV19 to TRBJ1-2; tentatively, D is TRBD1 (6 bases). The ends were cut back, 7 bases at V and 4 bases at J, with 13 bases in the middle. Germline assignment: CDR1 LNHDA and CDR2 SQIVND (reference sequence). The CDR3 runs 13 residues. CDR3 DNA: TGTGCCAGTATCCCCTCAGGGGCCTATGGCTACACCTTC. This gives the protein CASIPSGAYGYTF. Drawing the rest from reference TRBV19 and TRBJ1-2, the complete variable domain is DGGITQSPKYLFRKEGQNVTLSCEQNLNHDAMYWYRQDPGQGLRLIYYSQIVNDFQKGDIAEGYSVSREKKESFPLTVTSAQKNPTAFYLCASIPSGAYGYTFGSGTRLTVV.

This clone was found once. J is TRBJ1-2 and V is TRBV4-1; D not resolved. The CDR3 sequence is 15 residues long. Per the germline V gene, CDR1 is MGHRA and CDR2 is YSYEKL. V gave up 0 bases and J gave up 6 bases, with 14 bases separating them. The CDR3 loop reads CASSQESTFLDGYTF. CDR3 nucleotide sequence: TGCGCCAGCAGCCAAGAATCTACTTTTCTGGATGGCTACACCTTC.

The J gene is TRBJ2-5, the V gene TRBV2, with 9 bases that match TRBD2. J gave up 2 bases and V 6 bases, and 7 bases lay outside the gene matches. This CDR3 has 15 residues. Germline CDR1 reads SNHLY; CDR2 reads FYNNEI. The CDR3 region has the DNA TGTGCCAGCAGCCTACTAGCGGGTTTACAAGAGACCCAGTACTTC. It encodes CASSLLAGLQETQYF.

In this sample, this clone turned up once. The CDR3 sequence is CASSIDGASPSYNEQFF. In DNA form, the CDR3 reads TGTGCCAGTAGTATAGATGGGGCTTCGCCGTCATACAATGAGCAGTTCTTC. This rearrangement joins TRBV19 to TRBJ2-1, with a possible D match to TRBD1 (5 bases). With 0 bases removed from V and 4 bases from J, the gap between germline ends came to 16 bases. Germline CDR1 LNHDA, CDR2 SQIVND (reference sequence). CDR3 length: 17 residues.